This TCR beta chain was sequenced in a study of blood T cells in healthy people across ages. Primers used in a second PCR of roughly 6 to 11 cycles were a sample-barcoded 5' primer and a J-beta primer mix. TCRdb recomputed calls from the 5' RACE reads with MiXCR, one row per CDR3 protein. The table has fewer than 950,000 distinct CDR3 sequences, approximately 55% seen once. The material sequenced was blood. The clonotype was recovered from a man older than 75 in good health.

The CDR3 sequence is CASSSGQNSYNEQFF. CDR3 bases: TGCGCCAGCAGCTCCGGACAGAACTCCTACAATGAGCAGTTCTTC. The V gene is TRBV5-1, the J gene TRBJ2-1; D is perhaps TRBD1 (6 bases). Germline V gene data show CDR1 as SGHRS and CDR2 as YFSETQ. With 3 bases removed from V and 0 bases from J, the gap between germline ends came to 10 bases. This CDR3 has 15 residues.